This TCR beta chain came from a study of blood T cells in healthy people across ages. Turning to the study itself: There was about one barcoded beta molecule captured by template switching per two T cells.

This clonotype was seen more than once but under ten times. Deletions cut 0 bases from V and 2 bases from J, with 13 bases between. This CDR3 contains 16 residues. Per germline, CDR1 SGHRS and CDR2 YFSETQ. Through a sample-barcoded 5' primer and a J-beta primer mix, a second PCR was run for roughly 6 to 11 cycles. With 12 random nucleotides, a template-switch adaptor tagged each individual cDNA molecule. TCRdb itself ran the 5' RACE reads through MiXCR, one entry per CDR3 protein. The sample records fewer than 650,000 distinct CDR3 sequences, about 27% being singletons. These data were likewise used in another study, on T cells of mothers and their children.

This chain uses TRBV5-1 with TRBJ2-3; D is uncertain. This clonotype was obtained from a boy between 2 and 15 years old in good health. The sample comprised blood. DNA of the CDR3: TGCGCCAGCAGCTTGGCCCTAGATCCTAACACAGATACGCAGTATTTT. It encodes CASSLALDPNTDTQYF.